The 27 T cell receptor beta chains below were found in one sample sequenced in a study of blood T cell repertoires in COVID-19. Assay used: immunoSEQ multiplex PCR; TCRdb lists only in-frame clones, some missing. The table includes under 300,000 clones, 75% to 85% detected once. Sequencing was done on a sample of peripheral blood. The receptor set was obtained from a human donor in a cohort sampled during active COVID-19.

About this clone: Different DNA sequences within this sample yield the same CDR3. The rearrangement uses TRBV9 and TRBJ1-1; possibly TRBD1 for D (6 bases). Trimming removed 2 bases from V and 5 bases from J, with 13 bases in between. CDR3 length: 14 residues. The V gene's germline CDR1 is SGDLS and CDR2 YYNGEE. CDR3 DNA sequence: TGTGCCAGCAGCGTCCTGACAGGTGATACTGAAGCTTTCTTT. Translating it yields CASSVLTGDTEAFF. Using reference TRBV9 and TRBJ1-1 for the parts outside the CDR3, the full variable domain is DSGVTQTPKHLITATGQRVTLRCSPRSGDLSVYWYQQSLDQGLQFLIQYYNGEERAKGNILERFSAQQFPDLHSELNLSSLELGDSALYFCASSVLTGDTEAFFGQGTRLTVV.

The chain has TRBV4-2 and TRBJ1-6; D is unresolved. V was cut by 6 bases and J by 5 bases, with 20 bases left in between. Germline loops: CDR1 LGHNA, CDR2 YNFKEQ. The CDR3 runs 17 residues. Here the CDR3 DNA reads TGTGCCAGCAGTAAGAGTCGCCAGACTGCAGATAATTCACCCCTCCACTTT. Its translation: CASSKSRQTADNSPLHF.

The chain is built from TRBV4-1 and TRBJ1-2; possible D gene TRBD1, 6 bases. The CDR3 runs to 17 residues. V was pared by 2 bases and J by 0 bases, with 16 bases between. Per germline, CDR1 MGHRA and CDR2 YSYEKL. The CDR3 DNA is TGCGCCAGCAGCCAATTGCAAACAGGGAGAGCTAACTATGGCTACACCTTC. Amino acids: CASSQLQTGRANYGYTF.

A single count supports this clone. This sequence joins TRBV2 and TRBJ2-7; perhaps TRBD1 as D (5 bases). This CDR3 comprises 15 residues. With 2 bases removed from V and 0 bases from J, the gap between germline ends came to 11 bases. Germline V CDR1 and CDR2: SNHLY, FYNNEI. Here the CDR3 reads CASSERQSFSYEQYF. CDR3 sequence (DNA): TGTGCCAGCAGTGAAAGACAGTCCTTCTCCTACGAGCAGTACTTC.

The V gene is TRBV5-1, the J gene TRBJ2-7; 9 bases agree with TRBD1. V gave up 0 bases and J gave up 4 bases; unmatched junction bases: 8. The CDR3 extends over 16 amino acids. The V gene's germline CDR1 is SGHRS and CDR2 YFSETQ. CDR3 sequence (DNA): TGCGCCAGCAGCTTGGCCCGAGGACAGGGGAAGTACGAGCAGTACTTC. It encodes CASSLARGQGKYEQYF.

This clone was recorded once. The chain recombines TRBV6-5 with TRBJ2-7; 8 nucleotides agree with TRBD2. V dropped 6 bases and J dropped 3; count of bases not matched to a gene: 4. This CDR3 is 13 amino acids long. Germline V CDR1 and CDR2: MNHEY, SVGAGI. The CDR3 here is CASSRGGYYEQYF. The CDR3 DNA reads TGTGCCAGCAGCCGGGGGGGTTACTACGAGCAGTACTTC.

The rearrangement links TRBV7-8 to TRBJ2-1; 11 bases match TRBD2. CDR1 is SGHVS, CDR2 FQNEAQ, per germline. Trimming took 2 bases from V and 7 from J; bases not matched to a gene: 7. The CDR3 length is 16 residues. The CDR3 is CASSLRSSGGRNEQFF. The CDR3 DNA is TGTGCCAGCAGCTTACGTTCTAGCGGGGGGAGGAATGAGCAGTTCTTC.

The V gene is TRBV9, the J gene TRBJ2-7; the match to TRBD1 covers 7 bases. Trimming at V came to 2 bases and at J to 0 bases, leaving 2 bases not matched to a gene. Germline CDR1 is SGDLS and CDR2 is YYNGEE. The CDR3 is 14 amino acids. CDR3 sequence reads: CASSVGTVSYEQYF. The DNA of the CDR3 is TGTGCCAGCAGCGTCGGGACAGTCTCCTACGAGCAGTACTTC.

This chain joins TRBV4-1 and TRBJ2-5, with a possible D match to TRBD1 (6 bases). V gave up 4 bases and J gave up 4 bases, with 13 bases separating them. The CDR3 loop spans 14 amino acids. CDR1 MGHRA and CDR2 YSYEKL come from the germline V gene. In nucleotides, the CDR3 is TGCGCCAGCAGCCCCGCAGGGGTCGCAGAGACCCAGTACTTC. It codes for CASSPAGVAETQYF.

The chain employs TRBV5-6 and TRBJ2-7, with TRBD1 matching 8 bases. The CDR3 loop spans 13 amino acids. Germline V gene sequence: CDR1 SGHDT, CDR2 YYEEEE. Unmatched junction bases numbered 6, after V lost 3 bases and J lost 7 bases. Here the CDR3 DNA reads TGTGCCAGCAGCTCCCAGGGGGCGGGGGAGCAGTACTTC. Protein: CASSSQGAGEQYF.

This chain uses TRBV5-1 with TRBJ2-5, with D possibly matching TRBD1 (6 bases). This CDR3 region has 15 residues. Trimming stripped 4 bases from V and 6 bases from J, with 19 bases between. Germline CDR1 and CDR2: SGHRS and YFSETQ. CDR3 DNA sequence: TGCGCCAGCAGCCCGACTTCAGGGGTTCTACAGACCCAGTACTTC. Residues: CASSPTSGVLQTQYF.

This chain's CDR3 is CASSPQEGKTEAFF. The CDR3 DNA reads as TGTGCCAGCTCACCCCAGGAAGGTAAAACTGAAGCTTTCTTT. The chain employs TRBV18 and TRBJ1-1; no clear D. This CDR3 spans 14 amino acids. Germline CDR1 reads KGHSH; CDR2 reads LQKENI. V dropped 3 bases and J dropped 5 bases, with 13 bases sitting between them.

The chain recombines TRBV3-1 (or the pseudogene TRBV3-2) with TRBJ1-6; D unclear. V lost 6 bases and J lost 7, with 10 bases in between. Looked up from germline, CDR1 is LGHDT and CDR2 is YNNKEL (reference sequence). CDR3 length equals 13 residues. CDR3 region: CASSQLTNSPLHF. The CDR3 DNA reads TGTGCCAGCAGTCAACTTACAAATTCACCCCTCCACTTT.

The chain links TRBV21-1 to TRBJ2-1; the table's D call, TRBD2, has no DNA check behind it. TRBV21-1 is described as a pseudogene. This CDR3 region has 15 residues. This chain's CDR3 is CASSNGRGGYNEQFF. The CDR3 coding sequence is TGTGCCAGCAGCAATGGGCGGGGGGGCTACAATGAGCAGTTCTTC.

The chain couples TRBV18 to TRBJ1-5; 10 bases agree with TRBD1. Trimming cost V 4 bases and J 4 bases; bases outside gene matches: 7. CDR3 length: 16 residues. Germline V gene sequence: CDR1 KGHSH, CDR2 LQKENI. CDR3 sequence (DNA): TGTGCCAGCTCACAAGGAGGGACAGGGGAAAATCAGCCCCAGCATTTT. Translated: CASSQGGTGENQPQHF.

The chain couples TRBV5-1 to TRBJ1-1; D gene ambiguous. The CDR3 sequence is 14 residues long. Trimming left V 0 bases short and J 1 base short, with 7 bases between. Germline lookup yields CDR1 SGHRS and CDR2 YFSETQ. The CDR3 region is CASSLDPGNTEAFF. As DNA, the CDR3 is TGCGCCAGCAGCTTGGACCCGGGGAACACTGAAGCTTTCTTT.

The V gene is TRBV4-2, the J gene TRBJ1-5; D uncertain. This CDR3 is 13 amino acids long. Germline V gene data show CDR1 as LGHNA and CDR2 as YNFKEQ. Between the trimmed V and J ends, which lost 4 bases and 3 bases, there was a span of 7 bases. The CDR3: CASSLQNNQPQHF. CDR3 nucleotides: TGTGCCAGCAGCCTTCAAAACAATCAGCCCCAGCATTTT.

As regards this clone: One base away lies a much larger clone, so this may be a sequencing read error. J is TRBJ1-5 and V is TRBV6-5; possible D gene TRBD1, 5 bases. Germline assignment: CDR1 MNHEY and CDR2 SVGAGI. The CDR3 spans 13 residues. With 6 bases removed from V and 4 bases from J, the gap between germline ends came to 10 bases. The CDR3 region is CASSLDINQPQHF. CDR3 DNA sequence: TGTGCCAGCAGCTTGGACATAAATCAGCCCCAGCATTTT.

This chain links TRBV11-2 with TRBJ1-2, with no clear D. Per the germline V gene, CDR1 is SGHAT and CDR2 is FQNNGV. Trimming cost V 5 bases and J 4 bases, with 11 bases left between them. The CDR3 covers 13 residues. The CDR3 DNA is TGTGCCAGCAGCCCCGGCGGGGTCTATGGCTACACCTTC. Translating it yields CASSPGGVYGYTF.

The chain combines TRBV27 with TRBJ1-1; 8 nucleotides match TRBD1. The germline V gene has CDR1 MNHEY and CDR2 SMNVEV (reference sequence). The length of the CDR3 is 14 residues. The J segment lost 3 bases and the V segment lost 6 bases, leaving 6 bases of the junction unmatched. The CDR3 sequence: CASRGTGLHTEAFF. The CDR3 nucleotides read TGTGCCAGCAGGGGGACAGGATTGCACACTGAAGCTTTCTTT.

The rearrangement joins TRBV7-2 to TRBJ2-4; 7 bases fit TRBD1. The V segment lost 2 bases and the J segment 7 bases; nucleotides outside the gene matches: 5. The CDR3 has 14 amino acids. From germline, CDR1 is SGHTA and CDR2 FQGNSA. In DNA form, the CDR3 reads TGTGCCAGCAGCTTACAACAGGGGTTGAACATTCAGTACTTC. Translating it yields CASSLQQGLNIQYF.

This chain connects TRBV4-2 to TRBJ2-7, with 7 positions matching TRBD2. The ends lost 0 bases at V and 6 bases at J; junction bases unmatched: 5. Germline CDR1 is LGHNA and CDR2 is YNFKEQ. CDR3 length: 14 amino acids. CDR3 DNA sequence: TGTGCCAGCAGCCAAGATGGGGCTAGCGGCGAGCAGTACTTC. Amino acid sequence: CASSQDGASGEQYF.

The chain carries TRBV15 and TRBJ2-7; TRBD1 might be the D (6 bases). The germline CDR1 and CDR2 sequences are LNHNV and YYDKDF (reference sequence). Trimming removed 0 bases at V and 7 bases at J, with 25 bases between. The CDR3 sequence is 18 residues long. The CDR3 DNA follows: TGTGCCACCAGCAGAGATAAAGGACCGGGACACCGACGGCGGGAGCAGTACTTC. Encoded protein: CATSRDKGPGHRRREQYF.

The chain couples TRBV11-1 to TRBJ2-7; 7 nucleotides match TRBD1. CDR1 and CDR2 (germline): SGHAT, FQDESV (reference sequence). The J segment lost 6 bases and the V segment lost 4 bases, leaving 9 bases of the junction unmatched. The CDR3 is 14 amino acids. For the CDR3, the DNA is TGTGCCAGCAGCTACAGGGGTTCAAATTCCGAGCAGTACTTC. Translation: CASSYRGSNSEQYF.

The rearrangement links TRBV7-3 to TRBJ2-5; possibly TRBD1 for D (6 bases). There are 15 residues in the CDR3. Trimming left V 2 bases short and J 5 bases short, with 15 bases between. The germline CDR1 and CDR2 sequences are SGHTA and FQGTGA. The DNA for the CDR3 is TGTGCCAGCAGCTTACAACAGGGCCAGGGGGAGACCCAGTACTTC. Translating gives CASSLQQGQGETQYF.

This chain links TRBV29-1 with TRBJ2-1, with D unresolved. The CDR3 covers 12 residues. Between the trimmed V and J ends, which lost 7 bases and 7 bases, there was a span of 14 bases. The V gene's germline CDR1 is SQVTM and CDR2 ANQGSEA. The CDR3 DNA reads TGCAGCGCCCGAGATCCCGGGAATGAGCAGTTCTTC. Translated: CSARDPGNEQFF.

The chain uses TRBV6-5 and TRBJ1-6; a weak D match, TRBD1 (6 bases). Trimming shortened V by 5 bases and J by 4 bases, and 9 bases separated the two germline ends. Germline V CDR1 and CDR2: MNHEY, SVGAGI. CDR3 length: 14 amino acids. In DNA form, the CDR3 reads TGTGCCAGCAGTATCAGGGGTTATAATTCACCCCTCCACTTT. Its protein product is CASSIRGYNSPLHF.